This TCR beta chain was sequenced for a study of cytomegalovirus exposure and HLA in healthy donors. 60 Vbeta and 13 Jbeta primers were used in PCR. Method: immunoSEQ multiplex PCR; TCRdb's copy keeps in-frame clones and lacks some. The sample holds 120,000 or so clones; around 72% are singletons and the top ten take roughly 10%. This CDR3 contains 16 residues. From germline, CDR1 is LGHNA and CDR2 YSLEER. V was clipped by 0 bases and J by 4 bases, with 15 bases between them. The source of this sequence is a woman aged 50 to 65 in good health and CMV-seropositive. The V gene is TRBV4-3, the J gene TRBJ2-5; maybe TRBD2 (7 bases). Specimen: PBMCs. Written as DNA, the CDR3 is TGCGCCAGCAGCCAAGATCTTTCAGGGGAGGGAGAGACCCAGTACTTC. As protein: CASSQDLSGEGETQYF.